The 29 T cell receptor beta chains below were found in one sample sequenced in a study of T-cell memory formation after mild COVID-19. TCRdb reprocessed the 5' RACE reads via MiXCR and lists one record per CDR3 protein. The sample holds approximately 170,000 distinct CDR3 sequences; under 15% are singletons and the top ten take 3.3%. Specimen: PBMCs or a T cell subset sorted from them (not recorded which). The receptors stem from a man aged 18 to 30 who had mild COVID-19 (a few samples of this study predate the infection). Cell type and time point are not known.

The rearrangement joins TRBV7-2 to TRBJ1-5; D is undetermined. There are 15 residues in the CDR3. Germline CDR1 SGHTA, CDR2 FQGNSA. Trimming removed 3 bases at V and 0 bases at J, with 9 bases between. The CDR3 here is CASSFGGVSNQPQHF. CDR3 DNA sequence: TGTGCCAGCAGCTTCGGCGGGGTTAGCAATCAGCCCCAGCATTTT.

At least ten counts were recorded for this clonotype. The chain is built from TRBV20-1 and TRBJ1-3; no clear D gene. Germline V gene sequence: CDR1 DFQATT, CDR2 SNEGSKA (reference sequence). The CDR3 covers 15 residues. V was pared by 3 bases and J by 2 bases, with 14 bases between. This CDR3 is CSASPSAAAGNTIYF. The CDR3 DNA follows: TGCAGTGCTAGTCCCTCGGCAGCTGCTGGAAACACCATATATTTT.

This chain links TRBV11-2 with TRBJ2-3, with 7 bases that match TRBD2. V gave up 6 bases and J gave up 2 bases; unmatched junction bases: 11. The length of the CDR3 is 16 residues. From germline, CDR1 is SGHAT and CDR2 FQNNGV. CDR3 in amino acids: CASRLVASGTTDTQYF. Here the CDR3 DNA reads TGTGCCAGCAGACTCGTGGCTAGCGGAACCACAGATACGCAGTATTTT.

This clonotype was counted at least ten times. The chain employs TRBV18 and TRBJ1-1; the D gene is possibly TRBD1 (6 bases). This CDR3 has 14 amino acids. Germline loops: CDR1 KGHSH, CDR2 LQKENI. Trimming left V 3 bases short and J 7 bases short, with 15 bases between. The CDR3 bases are TGTGCCAGCTCACCCCGGGCAGGGGTGGTTGAAGCTTTCTTT. Its protein is CASSPRAGVVEAFF.

In its sample, this clonotype was seen a few times. The chain combines TRBV6-6 with TRBJ2-7; 9 bases agree with TRBD2. Germline assignment: CDR1 MNHNY and CDR2 SVGAGI (reference sequence). The CDR3 has 14 residues. The trim removed 7 bases at V and 0 bases at J, leaving 4 bases unmatched. CDR3 residues: CASTRGGNSYEQYV. The CDR3 nucleotides are TGTGCCAGCACGCGGGGGGGGAACTCCTACGAGCAGTACGTC.

The chain combines TRBV6-6 with TRBJ1-1; possibly TRBD1 for D (5 bases). CDR1 is MNHNY and CDR2 is SVGAGI in the germline V gene (reference sequence). Trimming took off 2 bases at V and 10 bases at J, with 14 bases between the two ends. There are 13 residues in the CDR3. The CDR3 loop is CASSYPTGRGAFF. CDR3 sequence (DNA): TGTGCCAGCAGTTACCCGACCGGGAGGGGAGCTTTCTTT.

There are a few counts of this clonotype. This sequence joins TRBV4-2 and TRBJ1-4; the match to TRBD1 covers 8 bases. This CDR3 has 15 amino acids. Germline V lookup: CDR1 LGHNA, CDR2 YNFKEQ. V trimming: 0 bases; J trimming: 8 bases; junction bases outside the gene matches: 5. The CDR3: CASSQDPQGAEKLFF. In DNA, the CDR3 is TGTGCCAGCAGCCAAGATCCCCAGGGGGCGGAAAAACTGTTTTTT.

This clonotype was seen a few times. In DNA form, the CDR3 reads TGTGCCAGCAGCGCCGGACAGGGGGGCATTCAGTACTTC. This gives the protein CASSAGQGGIQYF. The chain uses TRBV7-9 and TRBJ2-4; 10 bases agree with TRBD1. CDR3 length: 13 residues. V lost 5 bases, J lost 9 bases, and 4 bases stayed unmatched. Germline CDR1 SEHNR, CDR2 FQNEAQ (reference sequence). Combining the CDR3 with reference TRBV7-9 and TRBJ2-4 gives the whole variable domain DTGVSQNPRHKITKRGQNVTFRCDPISEHNRLYWYRQTLGQGPEFLTYFQNEAQLEKSRLLSDRFSAERPKGSFSTLEIQRTEQGDSAMYLCASSAGQGGIQYFGAGTRLSVL.

This chain's CDR3 is CASSSIEGQGGNQPQHF. Here the CDR3 DNA reads TGTGCCAGCAGTTCAATTGAAGGACAGGGTGGCAATCAGCCCCAGCATTTT. V is TRBV6-6 and J is TRBJ1-5; 8 nucleotides match TRBD1. The CDR3 totals 17 residues. V dropped 4 bases and J dropped 2; count of bases not matched to a gene: 10. Germline assignment: CDR1 MNHNY and CDR2 SVGAGI (reference sequence).

The V call is TRBV5-1, the J call TRBJ2-3; 12 bases line up with TRBD2. CDR3 length: 16 amino acids. Germline values: CDR1 SGHRS, CDR2 YFSETQ. The ends lost 4 bases at V and 3 bases at J; junction bases unmatched: 6. The DNA for the CDR3 is TGCGCCAGCAGCAAACGACTAGCGGGGGCTACAGATACGCAGTATTTT. Translated, it gives CASSKRLAGATDTQYF.

This chain joins TRBV12-3 or TRBV12-4 and TRBJ2-2, with TRBD2 identical over 10 bases. This CDR3 has 14 residues. The V segment lost 7 bases and the J segment 7 bases; nucleotides outside the gene matches: 6. In DNA, the CDR3 is TGTGCCAGCAAACAGCGGGGGGGTCACGGGGAGCTGTTTTTT. Translation: CASKQRGGHGELFF.

This clonotype has more than one count but fewer than ten. The gene calls are TRBV20-1 and TRBJ1-6; weak D call: TRBD1 (5 bases). Trimming took 6 bases from V and 6 from J, leaving 18 bases between them. CDR1 and CDR2 (germline): DFQATT, SNEGSKA (reference sequence). The CDR3 sequence is 15 residues long. CDR3 protein: CSAHTAGFGNSPLHF. The DNA for the CDR3 is TGCAGTGCGCATACCGCAGGGTTCGGTAATTCACCCCTCCACTTT.

This clonotype was seen a handful of times. The J gene is TRBJ2-3, the V gene TRBV20-1; 7 bases match TRBD1. The V and J ends lost 6 bases and 2 bases, in that order; junction bases with no gene match: 11. CDR1 DFQATT and CDR2 SNEGSKA come from the germline V gene (reference sequence). The CDR3 consists of 15 residues. CDR3 loop: CSATSRGQLTDTQYF. The CDR3 region has the DNA TGCAGTGCCACGTCGAGGGGGCAGCTCACAGATACGCAGTATTTT.

This clonotype was seen a handful of times. The chain is built from TRBV5-1 and TRBJ1-2; tentatively, D is TRBD1 (5 bases). Trimming removed 4 bases from V and 2 bases from J, with 21 bases in between. Germline values: CDR1 SGHRS, CDR2 YFSETQ. The CDR3 is made up of 17 amino acids. CDR3: CASSPNWPGRTNYGYTF. The CDR3 DNA is TGCGCCAGCAGCCCGAACTGGCCGGGACGGACAAACTATGGCTACACCTTC.

The chain links TRBV28 to TRBJ2-7; unclear D gene. CDR1 and CDR2 (germline): MDHEN, SYDVKM. The CDR3 is 13 amino acids. Trimming shortened V by 2 bases and J by 3 bases, and 8 bases separated the two germline ends. The DNA for the CDR3 is TGTGCCAGCAGTTTACCGAGTAGCTACGAGCAGTACGTC. Translating it yields CASSLPSSYEQYV.

The chain joins TRBV7-3 to TRBJ2-3; D is unclear. The length of the CDR3 is 15 residues. Trimming removed 5 bases at V and 2 bases at J, with 14 bases between. CDR1 and CDR2 (germline): SGHTA, FQGTGA. In nucleotides, the CDR3 is TGTGCCAGCAGCACCGATTCGTCTTACACAGATACGCAGTATTTT. Its protein product is CASSTDSSYTDTQYF.

The rearrangement links TRBV2 to TRBJ2-3, with 7 bases lining up with TRBD2. The germline V gene has CDR1 SNHLY and CDR2 FYNNEI. CDR3 size: 12 residues. V dropped 11 bases and J dropped 0; count of bases not matched to a gene: 2. The CDR3 bases are TGTGCCGGGGGGGAAAGCACAGATACGCAGTATTTT. As protein: CAGGESTDTQYF.

The chain joins TRBV3-1 to TRBJ1-6; D uncertain. The length of the CDR3 is 14 residues. Germline CDR1 and CDR2: LGHDT and YNNKEL (reference sequence). The germline V and J ends were trimmed by 3 bases and 7 bases, with 10 bases remaining between them. Here the CDR3 reads CASSQRHRNSPLHF. The CDR3 DNA sequence: TGTGCCAGCAGCCAGCGACACCGAAATTCACCCCTCCACTTT. The full variable domain, completed using reference TRBV3-1 and TRBJ1-6, is DTAVSQTPKYLVTQMGNDKSIKCEQNLGHDTMYWYKQDSKKFLKIMFSYNNKELIINETVPNRFSPKSPDKAHLNLHINSLELGDSAVYFCASSQRHRNSPLHFGNGTRLTVT.

The chain has TRBV6-2 or TRBV6-3 and TRBJ1-5; D is ambiguous. This CDR3 spans 14 amino acids. CDR1 and CDR2 (germline): MNHEY, SVGEGT. V lost 1 base, J lost 9 bases, and 13 bases lay in between. In nucleotides, the CDR3 is TGTGCCAGCAGTTACTTAGGGCCCGGGTTGCCCCAGCATTTT. This codes for CASSYLGPGLPQHF.

V usage is TRBV4-2 and J usage is TRBJ2-3; 10 nucleotides agree with TRBD1. Germline V gives CDR1 LGHNA, CDR2 YNFKEQ. The CDR3 has 17 residues. Trimming cost V 0 bases and J 6 bases; bases outside gene matches: 9. CDR3 coding DNA: TGTGCCAGCAGCCAAGAAGGGCCGGGACAGGGGTTGGATACGCAGTATTTT. Translated, it gives CASSQEGPGQGLDTQYF.

This clonotype occurred a few times. This sequence joins TRBV7-2 and TRBJ2-3; D remains unclear. Germline lookup yields CDR1 SGHTA and CDR2 FQGNSA. V was clipped by 1 base and J by 7 bases, with 9 bases between them. CDR3 length: 13 amino acids. CDR3 nucleotides: TGTGCCAGCAGCTTAGAAGCCGAAAATACGCAGTATTTT. It yields the protein CASSLEAENTQYF.

This clonotype appeared a few times. The chain recombines TRBV19 with TRBJ1-5; D ambiguous. Trimming stripped 2 bases from V and 0 bases from J, with 8 bases between. The CDR3 sequence is 15 residues long. CDR1 is LNHDA and CDR2 is SQIVND in the germline V gene (reference sequence). The CDR3 is CASSITDYSNQPQHF. DNA of the CDR3: TGTGCCAGTAGTATAACAGATTATAGCAATCAGCCCCAGCATTTT.

V and J are TRBV24-1 and TRBJ2-5; the D gene is possibly TRBD2 (5 bases). Germline V gives CDR1 KGHDR, CDR2 SFDVKD. The CDR3 contains 15 residues. V was clipped by 5 bases and J by 3 bases, with 15 bases between them. The CDR3 reads CATSALRDEKETQYF. DNA for the CDR3: TGTGCCACCAGTGCCTTGAGGGATGAGAAAGAGACCCAGTACTTC.

There are a few counts of this clonotype. This chain joins TRBV3-1 and TRBJ2-1; D call uncertain. V gave up 1 base and J gave up 5 bases, with 12 bases separating them. CDR3 size: 15 residues. Germline CDR1 is LGHDT and CDR2 is YNNKEL (reference sequence). The CDR3 DNA reads as TGTGCCAGCAGCCAAGGCATTAGCCACAACAATGAGCAGTTCTTC. Translated: CASSQGISHNNEQFF.

This clonotype has only a few counts. The CDR3 nucleotides are TGTGCCAGCAGTTTAATTTATAACACTGAAGCTTTCTTT. It yields the protein CASSLIYNTEAFF. The chain links TRBV28 to TRBJ1-1; D call uncertain. In germline, CDR1 is MDHEN, CDR2 SYDVKM. The V gene lost 2 bases and the J gene lost 2 bases, with 6 bases spanning the gap. The CDR3 totals 13 residues.

This clonotype was seen a handful of times. The V call is TRBV12-3 or TRBV12-4, the J call TRBJ1-5, with 8 positions matching TRBD1. The CDR3 runs 13 residues. Trimming cost V 6 bases and J 5 bases; bases outside gene matches: 3. The CDR3 is CASRPTGDQPQHF. The CDR3 nucleotides read TGTGCCAGCAGGCCGACAGGGGATCAGCCCCAGCATTTT.

At least ten counts were recorded for this clonotype. This sequence joins TRBV5-1 and TRBJ2-3; 10 bases are shared with TRBD2. The CDR3 consists of 17 residues. V lost 4 bases and J lost 2; bases outside the gene matches: 10. Germline V gives CDR1 SGHRS, CDR2 YFSETQ. CDR3 in amino acids: CASSKPVSGGTTDTQYF. The CDR3 region has the DNA TGCGCCAGCAGCAAACCAGTTAGCGGGGGGACCACAGATACGCAGTATTTT.

This chain joins TRBV20-1 and TRBJ2-3; 9 positions match TRBD2. Trimming cost V 7 bases and J 6 bases; bases outside gene matches: 8. There are 13 residues in the CDR3. Germline loops: CDR1 DFQATT, CDR2 SNEGSKA (reference sequence). CDR3 bases: TGCAGTGAAGCGGGGGGCCTTATGGATACGCAGTATTTT. Amino acids: CSEAGGLMDTQYF.

The chain has TRBV18 and TRBJ2-6; D gene unclear. CDR1 is KGHSH and CDR2 is LQKENI in the germline V gene. Trimming stripped 1 base from V and 4 bases from J, with 17 bases between. The CDR3 extends over 18 amino acids. In DNA form, the CDR3 reads TGTGCCAGCTCACCACTCCCGGCAAGCAGGTCGGGGGCCAACGTCCTGACTTTC. This translates into CASSPLPASRSGANVLTF.